The TCR beta chain described here comes from a study of T-cell memory formation after mild COVID-19. As for the study in general: Largely, the TCR clusters proved donor specific.

TCRdb reprocessed the 5' RACE reads with MiXCR, giving one entry per CDR3 protein. The profile shows hundreds of thousands of distinct CDR3 sequences, about a fifth of them singletons. The study, taken as a whole, reports: CM and EM subsets held most contracting CD4+ clones; EMRA held CD8+ ones. Some clones that responded were present in memory (sampled pre-infection), which suggests cross-reactive memory joined. Clones contracting day 15 to 85 were balanced CD4/CD8; later expanders leaned CD4+.

Germline CDR1 SGHTA, CDR2 FQGNSA. The CDR3 is made up of 14 amino acids. V lost 3 bases to trimming and J lost 0 bases, with 8 bases between them. This clonotype was seen a handful of times. Its antigen is currently unknown. The sequence was collected from an adult woman who had mild COVID-19 (a few samples of this study predate the infection). Cell type and time point are not known. Source material: PBMCs or a T cell subset sorted from them (not recorded which). The chain carries TRBV7-2 and TRBJ1-1, with D uncertain. CDR3 DNA sequence: TGTGCCAGCAGCTTCTGGACTCTGAACACTGAAGCTTTCTTT. Its protein product is CASSFWTLNTEAFF.